This record concerns one T cell receptor (beta chain) sequence. The sample belongs to a study of technical replicates of blood from a few donors. TCRdb's table, derived via immunoSEQ multiplex PCR, lists solely in-frame clones and lacks some. The sample lists around 67,000 clones, just under 95% occurring once. Germline-derived CDR1 and CDR2 are SGHAT and FQNNGV. Between the trimmed V and J ends, which lost 2 bases and 1 base, there was a span of 8 bases. This CDR3 contains 14 residues. The specimen was T cells isolated from PBMCs. This sequence originates from a human donor in good health. The rearrangement links TRBV11-2 to TRBJ1-1, with a possible D match to TRBD1 (5 bases). CDR3 protein: CASSLSGSNTEAFF. CDR3 DNA: TGTGCCAGCAGCTTATCAGGGTCGAACACTGAAGCTTTCTTT.